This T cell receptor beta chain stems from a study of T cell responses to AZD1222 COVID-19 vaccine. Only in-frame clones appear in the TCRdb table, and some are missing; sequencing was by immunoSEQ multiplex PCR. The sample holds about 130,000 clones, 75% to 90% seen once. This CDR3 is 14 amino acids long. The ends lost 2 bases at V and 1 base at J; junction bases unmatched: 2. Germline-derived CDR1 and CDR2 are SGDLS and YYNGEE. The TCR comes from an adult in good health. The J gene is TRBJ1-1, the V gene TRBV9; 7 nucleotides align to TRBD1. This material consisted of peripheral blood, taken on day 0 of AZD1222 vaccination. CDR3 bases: TGTGCCAGCAGCGTGCAGGGGGGGAACACTGAAGCTTTCTTT. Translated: CASSVQGGNTEAFF.